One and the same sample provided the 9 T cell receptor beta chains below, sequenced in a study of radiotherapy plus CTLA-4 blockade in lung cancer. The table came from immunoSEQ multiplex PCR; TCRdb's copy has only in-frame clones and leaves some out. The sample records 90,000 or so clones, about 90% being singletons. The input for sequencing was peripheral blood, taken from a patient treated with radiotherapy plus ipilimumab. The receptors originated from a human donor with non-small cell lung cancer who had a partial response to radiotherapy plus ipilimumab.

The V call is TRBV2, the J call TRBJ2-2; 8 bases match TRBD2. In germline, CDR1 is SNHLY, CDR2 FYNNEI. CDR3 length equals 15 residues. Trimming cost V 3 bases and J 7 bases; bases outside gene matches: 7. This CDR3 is CASSEEAGVHGELFF. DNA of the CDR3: TGTGCCAGCAGTGAGGAAGCGGGAGTTCACGGGGAGCTGTTTTTT.

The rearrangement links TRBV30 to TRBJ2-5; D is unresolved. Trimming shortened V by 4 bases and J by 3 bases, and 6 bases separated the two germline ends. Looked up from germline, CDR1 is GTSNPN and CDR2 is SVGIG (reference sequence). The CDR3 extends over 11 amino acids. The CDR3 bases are TGTGCCTGGATTGTCGAAGAGACCCAGTACTTC. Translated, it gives CAWIVEETQYF.

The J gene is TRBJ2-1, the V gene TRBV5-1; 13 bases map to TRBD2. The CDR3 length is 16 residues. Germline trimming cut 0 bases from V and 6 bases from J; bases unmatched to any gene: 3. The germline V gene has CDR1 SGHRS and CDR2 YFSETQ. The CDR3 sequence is CASSLALAGGINEQFF. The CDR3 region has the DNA TGCGCCAGCAGCTTGGCACTAGCGGGAGGGATCAATGAGCAGTTCTTC.

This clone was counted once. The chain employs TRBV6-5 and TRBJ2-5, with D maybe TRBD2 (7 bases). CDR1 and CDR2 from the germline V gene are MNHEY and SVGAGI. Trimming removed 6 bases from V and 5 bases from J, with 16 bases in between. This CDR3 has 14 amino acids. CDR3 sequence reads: CASSRGSGGETQYF. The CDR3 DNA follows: TGTGCCAGCAGCCGAGGCTCGGGGGGCGAGACCCAGTACTTC.

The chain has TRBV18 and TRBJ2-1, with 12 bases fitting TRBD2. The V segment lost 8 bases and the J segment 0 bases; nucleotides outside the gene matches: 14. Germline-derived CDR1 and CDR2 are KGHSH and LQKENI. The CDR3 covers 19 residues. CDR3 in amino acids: CASTRTSGITPSSYNEQFF. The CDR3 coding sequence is TGTGCCAGCACACGGACTAGCGGGATTACTCCAAGCTCCTACAATGAGCAGTTCTTC.

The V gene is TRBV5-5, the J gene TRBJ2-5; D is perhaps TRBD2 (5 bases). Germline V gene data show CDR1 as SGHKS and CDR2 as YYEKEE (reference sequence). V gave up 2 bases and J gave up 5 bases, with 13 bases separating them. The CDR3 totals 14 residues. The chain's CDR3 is CASSLTSLFETQYF. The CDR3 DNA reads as TGTGCCAGCAGCTTAACTAGTTTGTTCGAGACCCAGTACTTC.

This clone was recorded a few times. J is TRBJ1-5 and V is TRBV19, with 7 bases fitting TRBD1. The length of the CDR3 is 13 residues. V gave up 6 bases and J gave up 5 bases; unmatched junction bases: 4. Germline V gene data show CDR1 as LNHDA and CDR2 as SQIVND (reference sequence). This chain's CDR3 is CASSRDRDQPQHF. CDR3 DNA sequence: TGTGCCAGTAGCAGGGACAGAGATCAGCCCCAGCATTTT. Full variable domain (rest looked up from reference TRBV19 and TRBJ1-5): DGGITQSPKYLFRKEGQNVTLSCEQNLNHDAMYWYRQDPGQGLRLIYYSQIVNDFQKGDIAEGYSVSREKKESFPLTVTSAQKNPTAFYLCASSRDRDQPQHFGDGTRLSIL.

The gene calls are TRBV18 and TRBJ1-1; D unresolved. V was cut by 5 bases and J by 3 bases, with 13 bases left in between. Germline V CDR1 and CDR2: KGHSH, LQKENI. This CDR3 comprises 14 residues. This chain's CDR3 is CASSVQSTYTEAFF. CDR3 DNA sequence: TGTGCCAGCTCAGTACAGAGCACGTACACTGAAGCTTTCTTT.

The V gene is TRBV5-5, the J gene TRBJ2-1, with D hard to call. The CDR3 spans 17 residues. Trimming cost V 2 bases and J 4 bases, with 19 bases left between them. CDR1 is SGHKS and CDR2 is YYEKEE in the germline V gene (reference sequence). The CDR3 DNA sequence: TGTGCCAGCAGCTTTGCGCTTACGGCAGGCCGATACAATGAGCAGTTCTTC. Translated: CASSFALTAGRYNEQFF.